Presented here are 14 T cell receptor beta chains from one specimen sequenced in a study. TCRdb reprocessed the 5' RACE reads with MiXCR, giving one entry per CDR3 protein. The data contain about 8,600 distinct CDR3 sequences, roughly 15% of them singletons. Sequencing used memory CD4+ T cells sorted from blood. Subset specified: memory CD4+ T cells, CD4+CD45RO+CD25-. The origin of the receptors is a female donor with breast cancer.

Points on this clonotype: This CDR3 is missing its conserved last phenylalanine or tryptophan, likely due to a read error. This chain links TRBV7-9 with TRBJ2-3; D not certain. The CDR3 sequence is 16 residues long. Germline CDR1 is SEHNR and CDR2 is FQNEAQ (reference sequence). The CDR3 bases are TGTGCCAGCAGCTTTAGGAACCCCTCCTACACAGATACACAGTATATT. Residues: CASSFRNPSYTDTQYI.

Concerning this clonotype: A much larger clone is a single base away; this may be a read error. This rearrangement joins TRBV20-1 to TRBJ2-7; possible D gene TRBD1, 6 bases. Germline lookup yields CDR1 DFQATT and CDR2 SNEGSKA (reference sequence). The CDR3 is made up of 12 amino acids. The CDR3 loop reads CSPVRQAYERYF. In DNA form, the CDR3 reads TGCAGCCCGGTCCGACAGGCCTACGAGCGGTACTTC.

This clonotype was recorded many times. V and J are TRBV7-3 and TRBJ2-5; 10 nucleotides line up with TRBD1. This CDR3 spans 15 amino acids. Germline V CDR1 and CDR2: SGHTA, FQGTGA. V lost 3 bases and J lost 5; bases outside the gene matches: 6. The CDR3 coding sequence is TGTGCCAGCAGCTTGTACTTGGGACAGGGGGAGACCCAGTACTTC. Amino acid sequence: CASSLYLGQGETQYF.

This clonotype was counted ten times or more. The chain's CDR3 is CASSPSRQAQNTGELFF. CDR3 DNA sequence: TGTGCCAGCTCACCTTCTAGGCAAGCCCAGAACACCGGGGAGCTGTTTTTT. V gene TRBV18 combines with J gene TRBJ2-2; D not certain. V gave up 3 bases and J gave up 1 base, with 15 bases separating them. This CDR3 has 17 residues. The V gene's germline CDR1 is KGHSH and CDR2 LQKENI.

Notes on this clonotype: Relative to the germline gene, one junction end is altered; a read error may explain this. In DNA form, the CDR3 reads TGTGCCAGCAGCACGGAGAGGGTCGGGGTTTGGGCATCCTACGAGCAGCACTTT. Translation: CASSTERVGVWASYEQHF. The V call is TRBV11-2, the J call TRBJ2-7; weak D call: TRBD2 (5 bases). The V gene's germline CDR1 is SGHAT and CDR2 FQNNGV. This CDR3 is 18 amino acids long. Based on the CDR3 plus reference TRBV11-2 and TRBJ2-7, the full variable domain is EAGVAQSPRYKIIEKRQSVAFWCNPISGHATLYWYQQILGQGPKLLIQFQNNGVVDDSQLPKDRFSAERLKGVDSTLKIQPAKLEDSAVYLCASSTERVGVWASYEQHFGPGTRLTVT.

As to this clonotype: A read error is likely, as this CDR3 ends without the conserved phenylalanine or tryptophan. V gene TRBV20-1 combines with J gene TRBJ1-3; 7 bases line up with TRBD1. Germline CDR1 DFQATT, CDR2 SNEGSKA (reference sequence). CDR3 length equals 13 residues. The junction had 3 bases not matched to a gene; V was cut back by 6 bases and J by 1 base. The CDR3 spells CSAMTGSGNTIYS. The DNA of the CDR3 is TGCAGTGCGATGACAGGGTCTGGAAACACCATATATTCT.

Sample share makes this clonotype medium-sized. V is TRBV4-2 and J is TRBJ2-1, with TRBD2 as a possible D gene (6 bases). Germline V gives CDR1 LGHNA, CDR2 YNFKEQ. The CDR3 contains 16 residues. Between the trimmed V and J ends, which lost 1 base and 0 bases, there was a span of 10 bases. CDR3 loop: CASSQATGSSYNEQFF. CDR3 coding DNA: TGTGCCAGCAGCCAAGCGACCGGGAGCTCCTACAATGAGCAGTTCTTC.

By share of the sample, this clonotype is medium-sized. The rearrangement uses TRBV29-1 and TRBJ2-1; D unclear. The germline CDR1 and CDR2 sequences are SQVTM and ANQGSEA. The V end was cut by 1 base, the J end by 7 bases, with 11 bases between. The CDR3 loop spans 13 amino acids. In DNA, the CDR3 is TGCAGCGTTGAAGGGTATATGGTAAATGAGCAGTTCTTC. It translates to CSVEGYMVNEQFF.

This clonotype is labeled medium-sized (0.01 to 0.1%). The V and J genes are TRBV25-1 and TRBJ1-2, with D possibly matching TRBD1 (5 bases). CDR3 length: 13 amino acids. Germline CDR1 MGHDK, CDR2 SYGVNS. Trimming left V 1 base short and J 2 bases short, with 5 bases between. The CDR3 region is CASSEWDNYGYTF. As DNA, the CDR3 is TGTGCCAGCAGTGAATGGGACAACTATGGCTACACCTTC.

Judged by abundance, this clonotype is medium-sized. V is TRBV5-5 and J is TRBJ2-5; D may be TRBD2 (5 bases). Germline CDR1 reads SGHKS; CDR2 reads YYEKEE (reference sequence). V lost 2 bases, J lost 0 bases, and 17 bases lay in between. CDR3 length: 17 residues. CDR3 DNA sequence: TGTGCCAGCAGCTTTGCGTTGCGGGCCTCGTACCAAGAGACCCAGTACTTC. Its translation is CASSFALRASYQETQYF.

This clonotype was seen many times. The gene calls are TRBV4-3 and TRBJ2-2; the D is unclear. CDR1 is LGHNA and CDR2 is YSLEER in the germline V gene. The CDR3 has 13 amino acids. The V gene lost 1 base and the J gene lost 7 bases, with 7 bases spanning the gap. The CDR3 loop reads CASSQVRVGELFF. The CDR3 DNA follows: TGCGCCAGCAGCCAAGTCCGGGTCGGGGAGCTGTTTTTT.

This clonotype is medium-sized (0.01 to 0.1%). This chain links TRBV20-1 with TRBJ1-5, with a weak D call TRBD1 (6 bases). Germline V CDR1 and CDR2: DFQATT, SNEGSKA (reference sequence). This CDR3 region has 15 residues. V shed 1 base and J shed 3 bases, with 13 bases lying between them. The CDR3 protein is CSARAPDRFNQPQHF. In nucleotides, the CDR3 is TGCAGTGCTAGAGCCCCCGACAGGTTCAATCAGCCCCAGCATTTT.

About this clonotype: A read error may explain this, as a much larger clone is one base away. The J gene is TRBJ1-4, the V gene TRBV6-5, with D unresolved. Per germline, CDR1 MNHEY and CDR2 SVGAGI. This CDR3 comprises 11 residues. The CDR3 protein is CTSSADDKLFF. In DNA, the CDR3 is TGTACCAGCAGCGCGGACGATAAACTGTTTTTT.

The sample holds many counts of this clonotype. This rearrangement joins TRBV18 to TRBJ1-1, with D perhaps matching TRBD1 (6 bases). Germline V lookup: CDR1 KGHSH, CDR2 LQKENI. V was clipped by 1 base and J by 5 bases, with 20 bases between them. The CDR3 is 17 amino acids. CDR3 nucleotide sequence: TGTGCCAGCTCACCACGACCCCCAGGGGAGGTTGGGACTGAAGCTTTCTTT. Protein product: CASSPRPPGEVGTEAFF.